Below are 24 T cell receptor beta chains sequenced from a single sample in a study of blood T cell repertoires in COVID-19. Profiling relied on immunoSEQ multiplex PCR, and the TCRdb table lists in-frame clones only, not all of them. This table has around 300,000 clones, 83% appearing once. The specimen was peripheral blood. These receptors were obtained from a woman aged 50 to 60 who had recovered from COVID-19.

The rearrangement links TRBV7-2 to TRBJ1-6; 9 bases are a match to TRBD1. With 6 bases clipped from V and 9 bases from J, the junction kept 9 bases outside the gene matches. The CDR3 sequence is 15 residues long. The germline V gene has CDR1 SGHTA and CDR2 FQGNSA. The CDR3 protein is CASSSVVTGGSPLHF. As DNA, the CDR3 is TGTGCCAGCAGTTCCGTCGTGACAGGGGGTTCACCCCTCCACTTT.

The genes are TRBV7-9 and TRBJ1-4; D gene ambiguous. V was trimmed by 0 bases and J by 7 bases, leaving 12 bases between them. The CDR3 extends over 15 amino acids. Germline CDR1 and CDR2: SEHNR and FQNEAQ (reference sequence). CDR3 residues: CASSLASGLGEKLFF. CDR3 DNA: TGTGCCAGCAGCTTAGCCAGCGGCTTGGGTGAAAAACTGTTTTTT.

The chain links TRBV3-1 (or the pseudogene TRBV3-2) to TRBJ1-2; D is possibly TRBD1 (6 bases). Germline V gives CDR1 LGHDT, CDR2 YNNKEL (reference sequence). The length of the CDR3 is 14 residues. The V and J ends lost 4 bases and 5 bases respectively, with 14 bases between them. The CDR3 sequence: CASSPREQGYGYTF. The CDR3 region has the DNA TGTGCCAGCAGCCCCCGGGAACAGGGATATGGCTACACCTTC.

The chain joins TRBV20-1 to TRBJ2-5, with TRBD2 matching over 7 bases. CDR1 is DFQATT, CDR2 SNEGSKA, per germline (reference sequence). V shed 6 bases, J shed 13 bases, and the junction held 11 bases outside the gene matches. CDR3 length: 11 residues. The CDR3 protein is CSAPGGGPLYF. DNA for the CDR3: TGCAGTGCCCCTGGGGGAGGGCCGTTGTACTTC.

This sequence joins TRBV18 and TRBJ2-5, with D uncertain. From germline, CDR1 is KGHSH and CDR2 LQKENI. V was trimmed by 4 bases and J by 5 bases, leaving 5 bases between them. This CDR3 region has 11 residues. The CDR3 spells CASSLMETQYF. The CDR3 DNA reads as TGTGCCAGCTCACTAATGGAGACCCAGTACTTC.

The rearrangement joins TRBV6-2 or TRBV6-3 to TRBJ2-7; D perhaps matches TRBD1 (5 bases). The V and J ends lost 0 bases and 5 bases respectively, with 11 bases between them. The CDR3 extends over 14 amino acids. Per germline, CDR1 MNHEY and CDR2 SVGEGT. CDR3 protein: CASSYSIRGNEQYF. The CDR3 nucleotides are TGTGCCAGCAGTTACTCGATTAGGGGCAACGAGCAGTACTTC.

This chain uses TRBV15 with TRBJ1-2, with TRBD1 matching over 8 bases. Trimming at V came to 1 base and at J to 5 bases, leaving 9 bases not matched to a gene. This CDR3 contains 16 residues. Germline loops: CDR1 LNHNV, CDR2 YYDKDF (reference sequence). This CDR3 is CATSRVPGGSLYGYTF. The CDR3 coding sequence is TGTGCCACCAGCAGAGTTCCAGGGGGCTCCCTTTATGGCTACACCTTC.

CDR3 in amino acids: CASSLDGLFEAFF. For the CDR3, the DNA is TGTGCCAGCAGTTTGGATGGACTGTTTGAAGCTTTCTTT. V and J are TRBV28 and TRBJ1-1, with D uncertain. Trimming cost V 3 bases and J 7 bases, with 12 bases left between them. Germline CDR1 reads MDHEN; CDR2 reads SYDVKM. CDR3 length: 13 residues.

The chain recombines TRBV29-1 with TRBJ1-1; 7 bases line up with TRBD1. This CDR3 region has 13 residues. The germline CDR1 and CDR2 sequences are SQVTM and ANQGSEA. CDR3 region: CRPEGAGYTEAFF. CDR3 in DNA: TGCAGACCTGAGGGGGCGGGGTACACTGAAGCTTTCTTT.

CDR3 DNA: TGTGCCAGCTGTACTAGCGGGGGGGCCTCCGGGGAGCTGTTTTTT. This sequence encodes CASCTSGGASGELFF. This sequence joins TRBV6-5 and TRBJ2-2; 13 nucleotides match TRBD2. V shed 8 bases, J shed 6 bases, and the junction held 6 bases outside the gene matches. The CDR3 spans 15 residues. Germline CDR1 MNHEY, CDR2 SVGAGI.

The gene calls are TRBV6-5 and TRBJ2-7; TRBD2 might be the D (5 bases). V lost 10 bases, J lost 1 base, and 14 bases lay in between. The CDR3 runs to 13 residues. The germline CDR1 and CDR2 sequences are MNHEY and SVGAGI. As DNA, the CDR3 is TGTGCCACCTTCGGGGTGGGTTCCTACGAGCAGTACTTC. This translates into CATFGVGSYEQYF.

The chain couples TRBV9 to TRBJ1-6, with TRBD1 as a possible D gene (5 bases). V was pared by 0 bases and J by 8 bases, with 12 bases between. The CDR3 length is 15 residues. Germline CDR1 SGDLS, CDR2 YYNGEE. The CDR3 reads CASSVGQGRYSPLHF. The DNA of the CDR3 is TGTGCCAGCAGCGTAGGGCAGGGCCGCTATTCACCCCTCCACTTT.

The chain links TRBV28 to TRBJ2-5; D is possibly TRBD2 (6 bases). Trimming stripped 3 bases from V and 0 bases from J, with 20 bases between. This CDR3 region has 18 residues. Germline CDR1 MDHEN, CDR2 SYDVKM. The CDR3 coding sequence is TGTGCCAGCAGTTTTCCCCTTGTCGGGGGATTTGACCAAGAGACCCAGTACTTC. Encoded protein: CASSFPLVGGFDQETQYF.

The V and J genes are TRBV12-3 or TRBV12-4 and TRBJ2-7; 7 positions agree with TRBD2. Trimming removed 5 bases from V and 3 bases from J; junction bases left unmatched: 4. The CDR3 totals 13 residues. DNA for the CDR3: TGTGCCAGCAGTCCAGGACTAGTCTACGAGCAGTACTTC. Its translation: CASSPGLVYEQYF.

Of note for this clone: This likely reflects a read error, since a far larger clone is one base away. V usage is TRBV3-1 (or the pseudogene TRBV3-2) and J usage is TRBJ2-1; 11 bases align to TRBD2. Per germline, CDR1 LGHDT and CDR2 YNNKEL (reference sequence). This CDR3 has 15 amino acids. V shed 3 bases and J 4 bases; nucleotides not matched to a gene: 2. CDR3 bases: TGTGCCAGCAGCCAGACTAGCGGGGCGTACAATGAGCAGTTCTTC. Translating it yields CASSQTSGAYNEQFF.

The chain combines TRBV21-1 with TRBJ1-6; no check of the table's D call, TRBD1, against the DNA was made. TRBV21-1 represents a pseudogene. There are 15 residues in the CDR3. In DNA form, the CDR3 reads TGTGCCAGCAGCAAGATTCCGGGACACAATTCACCCCTCCACTTT. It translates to CASSKIPGHNSPLHF.

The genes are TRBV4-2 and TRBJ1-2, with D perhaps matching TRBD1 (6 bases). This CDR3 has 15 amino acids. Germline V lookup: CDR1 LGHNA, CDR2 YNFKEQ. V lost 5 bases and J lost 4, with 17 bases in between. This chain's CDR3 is CASSESVRGVYGYTF. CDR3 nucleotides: TGTGCCAGCAGCGAGAGTGTCAGGGGAGTCTATGGCTACACCTTC.

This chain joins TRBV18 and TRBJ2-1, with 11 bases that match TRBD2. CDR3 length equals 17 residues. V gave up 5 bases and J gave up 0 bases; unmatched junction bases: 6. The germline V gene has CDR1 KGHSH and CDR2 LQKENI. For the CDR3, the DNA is TGTGCCAGCTCAGTAGGACTAGCGGGTCTCTCCTACAATGAGCAGTTCTTC. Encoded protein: CASSVGLAGLSYNEQFF.

CDR3 in amino acids: CASSSTETGGEPQHF. The CDR3 DNA reads as TGTGCCAGCAGCTCAACCGAGACAGGGGGCGAGCCCCAGCATTTT. The chain is built from TRBV5-6 and TRBJ1-5; TRBD1 aligns across 10 bases. From germline, CDR1 is SGHDT and CDR2 YYEEEE. The CDR3 has 15 amino acids. V dropped 3 bases and J dropped 8; count of bases not matched to a gene: 8.

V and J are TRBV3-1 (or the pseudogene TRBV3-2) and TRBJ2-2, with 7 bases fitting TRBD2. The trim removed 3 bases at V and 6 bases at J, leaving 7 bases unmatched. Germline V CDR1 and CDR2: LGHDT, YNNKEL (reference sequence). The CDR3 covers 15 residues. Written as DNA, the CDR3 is TGTGCCAGCAGCCAGATCGCGGGAGCGGCCGGGGAGCTGTTTTTT. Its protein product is CASSQIAGAAGELFF.

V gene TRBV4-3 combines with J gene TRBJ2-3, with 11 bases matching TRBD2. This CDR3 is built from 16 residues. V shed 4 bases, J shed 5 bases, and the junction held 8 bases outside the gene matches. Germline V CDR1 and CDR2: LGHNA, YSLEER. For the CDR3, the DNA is TGCGCCAGCAGCCTAGGGACTAGCGGAGCCAGAGATACGCAGTATTTT. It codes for CASSLGTSGARDTQYF.

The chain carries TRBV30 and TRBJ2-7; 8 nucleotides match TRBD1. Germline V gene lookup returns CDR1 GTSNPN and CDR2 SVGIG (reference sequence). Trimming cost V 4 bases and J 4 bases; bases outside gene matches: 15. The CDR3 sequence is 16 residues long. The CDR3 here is CAWNLQPQGAGYEQYF. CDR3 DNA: TGTGCCTGGAACTTACAGCCCCAGGGGGCTGGGTACGAGCAGTACTTC.

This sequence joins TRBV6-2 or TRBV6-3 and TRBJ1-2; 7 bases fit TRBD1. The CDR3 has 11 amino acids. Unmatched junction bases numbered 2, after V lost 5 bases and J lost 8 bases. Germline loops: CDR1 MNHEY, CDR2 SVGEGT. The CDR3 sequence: CASSPRGGYTF. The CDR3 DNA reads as TGTGCCAGCAGTCCCAGGGGGGGCTACACCTTC.

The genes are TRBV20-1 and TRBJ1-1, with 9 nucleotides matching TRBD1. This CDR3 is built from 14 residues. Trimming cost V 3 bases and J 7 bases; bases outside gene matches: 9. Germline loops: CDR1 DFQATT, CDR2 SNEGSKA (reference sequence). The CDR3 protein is CSASSTGGAGEAFF. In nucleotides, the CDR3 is TGCAGTGCTAGTTCAACAGGGGGCGCGGGTGAAGCTTTCTTT.